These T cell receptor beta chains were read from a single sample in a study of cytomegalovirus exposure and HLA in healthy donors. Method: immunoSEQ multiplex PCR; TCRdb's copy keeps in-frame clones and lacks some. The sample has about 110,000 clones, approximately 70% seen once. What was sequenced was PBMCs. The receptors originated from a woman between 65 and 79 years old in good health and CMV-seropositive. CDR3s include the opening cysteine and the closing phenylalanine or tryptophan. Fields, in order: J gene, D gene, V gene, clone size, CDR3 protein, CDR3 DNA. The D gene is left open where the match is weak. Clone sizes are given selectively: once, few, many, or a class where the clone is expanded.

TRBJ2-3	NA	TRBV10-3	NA	CAISEGGGTDTQYF	TGTGCCATCAGTGAAGGGGGGGGTACAGATACGCAGTATTTT
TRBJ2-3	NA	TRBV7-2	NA	CASSLEHSDTQYF	TGTGCCAGCAGCTTAGAACATTCAGATACGCAGTATTTT
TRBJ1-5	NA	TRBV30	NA	CAWSVRLGRDSNQPQHF	TGTGCCTGGAGTGTACGACTTGGGAGGGATAGCAATCAGCCCCAGCATTTT
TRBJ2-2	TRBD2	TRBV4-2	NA	CASSQDLAGGNTGELFF	TGTGCCAGCAGCCAAGATCTGGCGGGGGGGAACACCGGGGAGCTGTTTTTT
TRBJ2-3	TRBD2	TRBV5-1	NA	CASSFGGVTTDTQYF	TGCGCCAGCAGCTTTGGGGGGGTTACCACAGATACGCAGTATTTT
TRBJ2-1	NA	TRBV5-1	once	CASSLAGGSSYNEQFF	TGCGCCAGCAGCTTGGCAGGGGGGAGCTCCTACAATGAGCAGTTCTTC
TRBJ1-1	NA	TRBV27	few	CASSLARGNTEAFF	TGTGCCAGCAGTTTAGCCAGGGGGAACACTGAAGCTTTCTTT
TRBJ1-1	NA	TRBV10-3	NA	CAISERGQNTEAFF	TGTGCCATCAGTGAGCGGGGACAGAACACTGAAGCTTTCTTT
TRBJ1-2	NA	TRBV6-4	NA	CASSASQGNYGYTF	TGTGCCAGCAGTGCGAGTCAGGGAAACTATGGCTACACCTTC
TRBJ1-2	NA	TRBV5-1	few	CASRNEQGYGYTF	TGCGCCAGCAGAAACGAACAGGGATATGGCTACACCTTC
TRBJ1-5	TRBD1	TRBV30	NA	CAWDRDNQPQHF	TGTGCCTGGGACAGGGACAATCAGCCCCAGCATTTT
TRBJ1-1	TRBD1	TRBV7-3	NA	CASSSGQGSTEAFF	TGTGCCAGCAGCTCCGGACAGGGGAGCACTGAAGCTTTCTTT
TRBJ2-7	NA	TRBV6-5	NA	CASSYRRRAGTHEQYF	TGTGCCAGCAGTTACCGACGAAGGGCGGGGACCCACGAGCAGTACTTC
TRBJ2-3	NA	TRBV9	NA	CASSVGGTDTQYF	TGTGCCAGCAGCGTAGGCGGGACAGATACGCAGTATTTT
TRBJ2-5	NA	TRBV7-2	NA	CASSFGIVETQYF	TGTGCCAGCAGCTTCGGGATAGTAGAGACCCAGTACTTC
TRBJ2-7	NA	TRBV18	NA	CASSPIAGQTYEQYF	TGTGCCAGCTCACCCATAGCGGGACAGACCTACGAGCAGTACTTC
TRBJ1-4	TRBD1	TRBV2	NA	CASSLDREGNEKLFF	TGTGCCAGCAGTCTGGACAGGGAGGGTAATGAAAAACTGTTTTTT
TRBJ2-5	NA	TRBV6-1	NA	CASSVPPGLYQETQYF	TGTGCCAGCAGTGTGCCCCCCGGACTCTACCAAGAGACCCAGTACTTC
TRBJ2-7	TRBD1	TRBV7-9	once	CASSLATGTGLYEQYF	TGTGCCAGCAGCTTAGCGACCGGGACAGGACTTTACGAGCAGTACTTC
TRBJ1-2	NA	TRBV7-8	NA	CASSLVRGADGYTF	TGTGCCAGCAGCTTAGTTCGGGGGGCAGATGGCTACACCTTC